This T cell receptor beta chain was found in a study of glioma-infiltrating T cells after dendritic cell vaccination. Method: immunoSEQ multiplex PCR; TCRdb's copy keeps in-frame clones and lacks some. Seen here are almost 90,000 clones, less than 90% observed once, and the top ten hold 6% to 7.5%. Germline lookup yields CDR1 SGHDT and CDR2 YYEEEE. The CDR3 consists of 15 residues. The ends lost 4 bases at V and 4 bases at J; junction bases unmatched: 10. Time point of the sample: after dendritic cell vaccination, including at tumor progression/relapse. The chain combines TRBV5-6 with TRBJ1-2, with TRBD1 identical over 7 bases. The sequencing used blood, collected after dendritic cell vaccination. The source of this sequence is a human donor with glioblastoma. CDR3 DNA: TGTGCCAGCAGCCCGGATTTGCAGGGGGGCTATGGCTACACCTTC. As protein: CASSPDLQGGYGYTF. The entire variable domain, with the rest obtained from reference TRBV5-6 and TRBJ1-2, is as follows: DAGVTQSPTHLIKTRGQQVTLRCSPKSGHDTVSWYQQALGQGPQFIFQYYEEEERQRGNFPDRFSGHQFPNYSSELNVNALLLGDSALYLCASSPDLQGGYGYTFGSGTRLTVV.